The rows below give T cell receptor beta chains drawn from one sample of a study of CD8+CD57+ T cells in acquired aplastic anemia. TCRdb re-called the reads through MiXCR, storing one row per CDR3 protein. Seen here are around 150,000 distinct CDR3 sequences, roughly 48% observed once, and the top ten hold approximately 3%. The specimen sequenced was sorted CD4+, CD8+, or CD8+CD57+ T cells (not recorded which) from PBMCs. Receptors originate from a human donor with aplastic anemia. The CDR3 runs from the conserved cysteine through the conserved F or W. D genes are given only for firm matches. Clone size is stated in some rows and not others, as once, few, many or a class when expanded.

abundance | j_gene | len | v_gene | d_gene | CDR3aa | CDR3nt
few | TRBJ1-6 | 13 | TRBV7-9 | NA | CASSLVGDSPLHF | TGTGCCAGCAGCTTAGTCGGGGATTCACCCCTCCACTTT
NA | TRBJ1-6 | 15 | TRBV5-1 | NA | CASSLERFLNSPFHF | TGCGCCAGCAGCTTAGAAAGGTTTTTAAATTCACCCTTCCACTTT
once | TRBJ1-2 | 13 | TRBV29-1 | NA | CSAGPGPRYGYTF | TGCAGCGCTGGGCCCGGACCGAGGTATGGCTACACCTTC
NA | TRBJ2-7 | 14 | TRBV7-9 | TRBD2 | CASSIRTSGGEQYF | TGTGCCAGCAGCATCCGGACTAGCGGGGGCGAGCAGTACTTC
NA | TRBJ2-1 | 18 | TRBV11-2 | TRBD2 | CASSWRLAGGSTLNEQFF | TGTGCCAGCAGCTGGAGACTAGCGGGAGGCTCAACGCTAAATGAGCAGTTCTTC
NA | TRBJ2-3 | 16 | TRBV12-3/TRBV12-4 | TRBD2 | CASSFFGSGMTDTQYF | TGTGCCAGCAGTTTCTTCGGGAGCGGGATGACAGATACGCAGTATTTT
many | TRBJ1-1 | 14 | TRBV10-3 | NA | CAIQGSGVFTEAFF | TGTGCCATTCAGGGGTCTGGGGTTTTCACTGAAGCTTTCTTT
many | TRBJ1-1 | 14 | TRBV5-1 | NA | CASSLNTANTEAFF | TGCGCCAGCAGCTTGAATACAGCCAACACTGAAGCTTTCTTT
NA | TRBJ1-4 | 15 | TRBV10-1 | TRBD1 | CASPVGQGRDEKLFF | TGCGCCAGCCCCGTGGGACAGGGGAGGGATGAAAAACTGTTTTTT
NA | TRBJ1-1 | 15 | TRBV15 | NA | CATSPYSGAVTEAFF | TGTGCCACCAGCCCATACTCCGGGGCAGTAACTGAAGCTTTCTTT
NA | TRBJ2-1 | 15 | TRBV20-1 | NA | CSASERASSYNEQFF | TGCAGTGCTAGCGAGCGGGCCAGCTCCTACAATGAGCAGTTCTTC
NA | TRBJ2-7 | 12 | TRBV7-4 | NA | CASSLGRYGQYF | TGTGCCAGCAGTTTGGGGCGTTACGGGCAGTACTTC
many | TRBJ2-5 | 15 | TRBV11-2 | TRBD2 | CASTPGGAKGETQYF | TGTGCCAGCACCCCCGGGGGGGCGAAGGGAGAGACCCAGTACTTC
few | TRBJ2-1 | 15 | TRBV7-6 | NA | CASSPSPRDEVEQFF | TGTGCCAGCAGCCCCTCTCCCAGGGATGAGGTTGAGCAGTTCTTC
NA | TRBJ1-5 | 14 | TRBV20-1 | NA | CSAHRVGSNQPQHF | TGCAGTGCTCACAGGGTAGGGAGCAATCAGCCCCAGCATTTT
many | TRBJ2-3 | 16 | TRBV19 | TRBD1 | CASSIGTGGLTDTQYF | TGTGCCAGTAGTATAGGGACAGGGGGCCTGACAGATACGCAGTATTTT
NA | TRBJ2-7 | 14 | TRBV6-1 | TRBD1 | CASHPTGTGTEQYF | TGTGCCAGCCACCCGACCGGGACAGGGACCGAGCAGTACTTC
NA | TRBJ2-3 | 15 | TRBV7-8 | NA | CASLKRRGRGDTQYF | TGTGCCAGCCTAAAGAGGCGGGGGCGTGGAGATACGCAGTATTTT
NA | TRBJ1-2 | 13 | TRBV29-1 | TRBD1 | CSGGQGGGYGYTF | TGCAGCGGTGGACAGGGGGGTGGATATGGCTACACCTTC
many | TRBJ1-1 | 15 | TRBV7-9 | NA | CASSLGRGMNTEAFF | TGTGCCAGCAGCTTAGGAAGGGGGATGAACACTGAAGCTTTCTTT
few | TRBJ2-1 | 13 | TRBV7-6 | TRBD2 | CASSNGRANEQFF | TGTGCCAGCAGCAACGGGAGGGCCAATGAGCAGTTCTTC
NA | TRBJ2-3 | 13 | TRBV7-9 | NA | CASSPIRTDTQYF | TGTGCCAGCAGCCCGATACGCACAGATACGCAGTATTTT
NA | TRBJ2-7 | 15 | TRBV5-1 | TRBD1 | CASSLPGQGPYEQYF | TGCGCCAGCAGCTTACCGGGACAGGGGCCCTACGAGCAGTACTTC
many | TRBJ2-7 | 15 | TRBV6-1 | TRBD1 | CASSNPRQGQYEQYF | TGTGCCAGCAGCAACCCGCGACAGGGACAGTACGAGCAGTACTTC
NA | TRBJ2-3 | 15 | TRBV10-3 | NA | CAISEAGPGTDTQYF | TGTGCCATCAGCGAAGCGGGTCCTGGCACAGATACGCAGTATTTT
many | TRBJ2-7 | 15 | TRBV25-1 | TRBD2 | CASSEGGWSSYEQYF | TGTGCCAGCAGTGAGGGAGGGTGGTCGTCCTACGAGCAGTACTTC
once | TRBJ2-7 | 14 | TRBV30 | NA | CAWNTDYRAHEQYF | TGTGCCTGGAACACCGATTACAGGGCCCACGAGCAGTACTTC
NA | TRBJ2-2 | 12 | TRBV7-8 | NA | CASSLMAGELFF | TGTGCCAGCAGCTTGATGGCCGGGGAGCTGTTTTTT
NA | TRBJ2-5 | 15 | TRBV11-3 | TRBD1 | CASSRRQGARETQYF | TGTGCCAGCAGCCGGAGACAGGGGGCAAGGGAGACCCAGTACTTC
NA | TRBJ2-7 | 12 | TRBV7-6 | NA | CASSLNLGEQYF | TGTGCCAGCAGCTTAAATCTGGGGGAGCAGTACTTC
NA | TRBJ2-6 | 14 | TRBV30 | NA | CAWSVLLGANVLTF | TGTGCCTGGAGTGTACTATTGGGGGCCAACGTCCTGACTTTC
NA | TRBJ1-1 | 14 | TRBV2 | NA | CASSRDGMNTEAFF | TGTGCCAGCAGTCGCGACGGCATGAACACTGAAGCTTTCTTT
many | TRBJ2-7 | 16 | TRBV7-8 | TRBD2 | CASSFGTSGLPGEQYF | TGTGCCAGCAGCTTTGGGACTAGCGGCCTCCCGGGCGAGCAGTACTTC
NA | TRBJ1-2 | 13 | TRBV2 | NA | CASSGTTNYGYTF | TGTGCCAGCAGTGGCACCACTAACTATGGCTACACCTTC
NA | TRBJ2-7 | 13 | TRBV20-1 | NA | CSARASERGEQYF | TGCAGTGCTAGAGCTAGCGAGAGAGGCGAGCAGTACTTC
NA | TRBJ2-2 | 15 | TRBV18 | TRBD2 | CASSPPRLATGELFF | TGTGCCAGCTCACCACCTAGACTAGCTACCGGGGAGCTGTTTTTT
NA | TRBJ2-2 | 15 | TRBV2 | NA | CASSEIAESTGELSF | TGTGCCAGCAGTGAAATAGCGGAGAGCACCGGGGAGCTGTCTTTT
many | TRBJ2-1 | 17 | TRBV11-2 | TRBD2 | CASSPMTSGRMGNEQFF | TGTGCCAGCAGCCCGATGACTAGCGGGAGGATGGGCAATGAGCAGTTCTTC
NA | TRBJ1-6 | 14 | TRBV7-8 | TRBD1 | CASSQGQGLSPLHF | TGTGCCAGCAGCCAGGGACAGGGTCTCTCACCCCTCCACTTT
many | TRBJ1-1 | 13 | TRBV2 | NA | CASSERLNTEAFF | TGTGCCAGCAGTGAAAGGCTGAACACTGAAGCTTTCTTT
NA | TRBJ2-1 | 16 | TRBV20-1 | TRBD2 | CSARSPGSSGANEQFF | TGCAGTGCTAGATCCCCCGGTTCTAGCGGGGCCAATGAGCAGTTCTTC
once | TRBJ1-6 | 13 | TRBV29-1 | NA | CSVQGSYNSPLHF | TGCAGCGTCCAAGGGTCCTATAATTCACCCCTCCACTTT
NA | TRBJ2-1 | 18 | TRBV12-3/TRBV12-4 | TRBD2 | CASSFVPGLAGGDNEQFF | TGTGCCAGCAGTTTCGTTCCGGGACTAGCGGGTGGAGACAATGAGCAGTTCTTC
many | TRBJ1-5 | 16 | TRBV20-1 | TRBD1 | CSAAHPGTGVGQPQHF | TGCAGTGCTGCTCATCCCGGGACAGGGGTCGGTCAGCCCCAGCATTTT
NA | TRBJ2-3 | 16 | TRBV24-1 | TRBD2 | CATSGVFGSGTPTQYF | TGTGCCACCAGTGGCGTTTTCGGTAGCGGGACGCCTACGCAGTATTTT
few | TRBJ2-7 | 14 | TRBV15 | NA | CATRPGALDSEQYF | TGTGCCACCAGACCCGGGGCCCTGGACAGCGAGCAGTACTTC
few | TRBJ2-2 | 15 | TRBV25-1 | NA | CASTDGGRHTGELFF | TGTGCCAGCACCGACGGTGGGCGGCACACCGGGGAGCTGTTTTTT
many | TRBJ2-6 | 19 | TRBV19 | TRBD1 | CASSTPTGGTISGANVLTF | TGTGCCAGTAGTACTCCAACAGGGGGGACCATCTCTGGGGCCAACGTCCTGACTTTC
few | TRBJ1-3 | 13 | TRBV4-1 | NA | CASSQSLGGIIYF | TGCGCCAGCAGCCAGAGTTTAGGGGGTATCATATATTTT
NA | TRBJ2-7 | 13 | TRBV12-3/TRBV12-4 | NA | CASSLLEGGEQYF | TGTGCCAGCAGTTTATTAGAGGGGGGCGAGCAGTACTTC
NA | TRBJ2-5 | 14 | TRBV29-1 | NA | CSVDVRQKQETQYF | TGCAGCGTTGACGTCAGACAAAAGCAAGAGACCCAGTACTTC
NA | TRBJ2-7 | 12 | TRBV6-1 | NA | CASSQGVSEQYF | TGTGCCAGCAGCCAAGGGGTTTCGGAGCAGTACTTC
many | TRBJ2-2 | 15 | TRBV2 | TRBD2 | CASRKTSEGTGELFF | TGTGCCAGCAGGAAGACTAGCGAAGGCACCGGGGAGCTGTTTTTT